A selection of T cell receptor beta chains follows, all from one sample in a study of Ad26.COV2.S vaccination and SARS-CoV-2 variants. Clones were sequenced by immunoSEQ multiplex PCR, and TCRdb holds only the in-frame ones, with some missing. The sample lists about 680,000 clones; 89% were seen once. The source material was peripheral blood, sampled in a trial of Ad26.COV2.S vaccine versus placebo. These receptors came from a person aged 18-65 years who received the Ad26.COV2.S COVID-19 vaccine or a placebo. Both conserved end residues are part of each CDR3. The D gene is left open where the match is weak. Only some rows state a clone size, as once, few, many or a class for expanded clones.

>TRBV12-3/TRBV12-4|TRBJ1-1|many|TRBD1
TGTGCCAGCAGAAAAGGACAGGGAGCTGAAGCTTTCTTT
CASRKGQGAEAFF
>TRBV30|TRBJ2-7|-|TRBD2
TGTGCGGGGAGGGGCCCGGCCCCCTACGAGCAGTACTTC
CAGRGPAPYEQYF
>TRBV9|TRBJ2-7|-|-
TGTGCCAGCAGTCTAGTGGGGGGCTCTTCTGAGCAGTACTTC
CASSLVGGSSEQYF
>TRBV2|TRBJ2-2|once|-
TGTGCCAGCAGCACACCGAACACCGGGGAGCTGTTTTTT
CASSTPNTGELFF
>TRBV30|TRBJ2-7|once|-
TGTGCCTGGAGTCCGGACGGGCCCTACGAGCAGTACTTC
CAWSPDGPYEQYF
>TRBV2|TRBJ1-1|once|-
TGTGCCAGCAGGGATGTGGGGGCCACTGAAGCTTTCTTT
CASRDVGATEAFF
>TRBV30|TRBJ2-3|-|-
TGTGCCTGGAGTGTAAGACAGAGAGTGACAGATACGCAGTATTTT
CAWSVRQRVTDTQYF
>TRBV4-3|TRBJ2-3|-|-
TGCGCCAGCAGCCAAGACCTGTCAGGATTCACAGATACGCAGTATTTT
CASSQDLSGFTDTQYF
>TRBV7-2|TRBJ1-6|-|TRBD1
TGTGCCAGCAGCCCCAGGACAGGGCCCTCCTATAATTCACCCCTCCACTTT
CASSPRTGPSYNSPLHF
>TRBV3-1/TRBV3-2|TRBJ1-1|-|TRBD1
TGTGCCAGCAGCCCAGGTGACAGGGAATCTGAAGCTTTCTTT
CASSPGDRESEAFF
>TRBV19|TRBJ1-1|-|TRBD1
TGTGCCAGTAGTATTATAGGGGGCGTAAACGCCATGAACACTGAAGCTTTCTTT
CASSIIGGVNAMNTEAFF
>TRBV10-2|TRBJ2-1|-|-
TGCGCCAGCTCCCTGCGGGGGTACGGGACAGGATACAATGAGCAGTTCTTC
CASSLRGYGTGYNEQFF
>TRBV6-2/TRBV6-3|TRBJ1-5|-|TRBD1
TGTGCCAGCAGTCAAGGGATAGGACAGGGCAAATTTCAGCCCCAGCATTTT
CASSQGIGQGKFQPQHF
>TRBV19|TRBJ1-6|-|-
TGTGCCAGTAGTCCAGGCGGGAGAAATTCACCCCTCCACTTT
CASSPGGRNSPLHF
>TRBV7-9|TRBJ2-4|-|-
TGTGCCAGCAGCATTGACAGAAACATTCAGTACTTC
CASSIDRNIQYF
>TRBV5-5|TRBJ1-2|-|TRBD1
TGTGCCAGCAGCTTGGAACCGGGACAGGGATACTATGGCTACACCTTC
CASSLEPGQGYYGYTF
>TRBV6-4|TRBJ2-5|-|-
TGTGCCAGCAGTGAACAGGGTGGGCAGACCCAGTACTTC
CASSEQGGQTQYF
>TRBV7-9|TRBJ2-1|-|-
TGTGCCAGCAGCTTTGCATTCGCGGAGCACAATGAGCAGTTCTTC
CASSFAFAEHNEQFF
>TRBV6-5|TRBJ1-5|-|TRBD1
TGTGCCAGCGGGACAGGGTTCAATCAGCCCCAGCATTTT
CASGTGFNQPQHF
>TRBV7-2|TRBJ1-3|-|-
TGTGCCAGCAGCTTAGCTCCGAGCCCCGGAAACACCATATATTTT
CASSLAPSPGNTIYF
>TRBV7-2|TRBJ2-5|few|TRBD2
TGTGCCAGCAGCTTAGCACAATGGACTAGCGGGGGGCCCCAGCGTCCATTGAAGACCCAGTACTTC
CASSLAQWTSGGPQRPLKTQYF
>TRBV27|TRBJ1-4|-|-
TGTGCCAGCAGTTTAAAGGGCAGTCGTAATGAAAAACTGTTTTTT
CASSLKGSRNEKLFF
>TRBV11-2|TRBJ1-1|-|-
TGTGCCAGCAGCCCCAGAGGAGCCCCTCCGGTTACTGAAGCTTTCTTT
CASSPRGAPPVTEAFF
>TRBV7-2|TRBJ1-1|-|-
TGTGCCAGCAGCACCCAGAGGGGCACTGAAGCTTTCTTT
CASSTQRGTEAFF
>TRBV2|TRBJ1-2|-|TRBD1
TGTGCCAGCTGCCTCGACAGGGGTGGCTACACCTTC
CASCLDRGGYTF
>TRBV23-1|TRBJ1-5|-|-
TGCGCCAGCAGTCAATCGAAGGGAAGGGATCAGCCCCAGCATTTT
CASSQSKGRDQPQHF
>TRBV25-1|TRBJ2-7|-|-
TGTGCCAGCAGTGAATGGACAAACTACGAGCAGTACTTC
CASSEWTNYEQYF
>TRBV10-3|TRBJ2-1|once|TRBD1
TGTGCCATCCAGGCGAGTCAGGGACAGGGGAGGGATGAGCAGTTCTTC
CAIQASQGQGRDEQFF
>TRBV30|TRBJ1-2|-|TRBD1
TGTGCCTGGAGTGTAAGGGACAGGGGGCCAGGCGGCTACACCTTC
CAWSVRDRGPGGYTF
>TRBV27|TRBJ1-5|-|TRBD1
TGTGCCAGCATTAAAGGGGGCCCTTATAGCAATCAGCCCCAGCATTTT
CASIKGGPYSNQPQHF
>TRBV3-1/TRBV3-2|TRBJ2-3|-|-
TGTGCCAGCAGCCAATGGGGCACAGATACGCAGTATTTT
CASSQWGTDTQYF
>TRBV7-8|TRBJ1-5|-|-
TGTGCCAGCAGCCCCTATAGCAATCAGCCCCAGCATTTT
CASSPYSNQPQHF
>TRBV18|TRBJ1-1|-|TRBD1
TGTGCCAGCTCACCAGCCGGGACAGTGAACACTGAAGCTTTCTTT
CASSPAGTVNTEAFF
>TRBV10-1|TRBJ2-2|-|TRBD2
TGCGCCAGCGGGGCGGGAGAGAACACCGGGGAGCTGTTTTTT
CASGAGENTGELFF
>TRBV3-1/TRBV3-2|TRBJ1-5|-|-
TGTGCCAGCAGCCAAGTATCAGGGAGCAAAAATCAGCCCCAGCATTTT
CASSQVSGSKNQPQHF
>TRBV19|TRBJ2-3|-|TRBD1
TGTGCCAGTAGTTCACAGGGGGCCACAGATACGCAGTATTTT
CASSSQGATDTQYF
>TRBV25-1|TRBJ1-1|-|-
TGTGCCAGCAGTGAATTATACTCAAACACTGAAGCTTTCTTT
CASSELYSNTEAFF
>TRBV10-3|TRBJ2-2|-|-
TGTGCCACCCGACAGGTCGACACCGGGGAGCTGTTTTTT
CATRQVDTGELFF
>TRBV5-1|TRBJ1-2|-|-
TGCGCCAGCAGCTTGAAGGGGGACTATGGCTACACCTTC
CASSLKGDYGYTF